Sequencing of this T cell receptor beta chain was carried out in a study of shared clonotypes between healthy human individuals. General study results and limits: Investigators collected only blood, and repertoires in tissues likely differ. Sharing across several donors was seen in 4% to 5% of naive CD4 clonotypes.

The CDR3 contains 14 residues. Germline V gene sequence: CDR1 MNHEY, CDR2 SMNVEV (reference sequence). Sequencing used immunoSEQ multiplex PCR; TCRdb keeps in-frame clones, though not all of them. This sample carries about 2.1 million clones, 85% to 95% of them seen once, and the ten largest clones take about 1.6%. Comment on this clone: The target antigen is unknown.

CD8 cells regarded as naive lacked CD45RO, were positively chosen for CCR7, and omitted terminally differentiated effector memory CD45RA+ cells. The rearrangement joins TRBV27 to TRBJ2-5; D tentatively fits TRBD1 or TRBD2 (5 bases each). This receptor was obtained from a man between 18 and 29 years old in good health. Some clones in this sample may be carry-over from other donors' samples. Specimen: naive CD8+ T cells from PBMCs. For the CDR3, the DNA is TGTGCTTCGGGGCAGGGCATGGGCGAAGAGACCCAGTACTTC. It yields the protein CASGQGMGEETQYF.